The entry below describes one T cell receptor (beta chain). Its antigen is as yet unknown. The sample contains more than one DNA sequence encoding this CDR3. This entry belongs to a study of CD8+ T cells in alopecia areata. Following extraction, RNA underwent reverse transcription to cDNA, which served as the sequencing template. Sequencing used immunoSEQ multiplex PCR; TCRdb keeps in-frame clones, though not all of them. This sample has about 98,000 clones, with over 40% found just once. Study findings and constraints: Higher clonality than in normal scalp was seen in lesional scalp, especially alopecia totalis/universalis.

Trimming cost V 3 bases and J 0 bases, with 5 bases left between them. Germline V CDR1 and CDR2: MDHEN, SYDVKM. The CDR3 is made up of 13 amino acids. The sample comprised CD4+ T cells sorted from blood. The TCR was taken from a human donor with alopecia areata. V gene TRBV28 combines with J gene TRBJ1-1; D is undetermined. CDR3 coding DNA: TGTGCCAGCAGTTTGCCCCTGAACACTGAAGCTTTCTTT. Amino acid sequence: CASSLPLNTEAFF.